Sequencing of this T cell receptor (beta chain) was carried out in a study of OX40 agonist ivuxolimab in advanced cancers. This clone was detected only a few times. This same CDR3 is encoded by further DNA sequences in the sample. Trimming left V 3 bases short and J 0 bases short, with 1 base between. Germline V gene lookup returns CDR1 SEHNR and CDR2 FQNEAQ (reference sequence). This CDR3 is built from 12 residues. This table comes from immunoSEQ multiplex PCR, and its TCRdb copy is limited to in-frame clones, with some not included. The sample shows 100,000 or so clones, about 88% of them seen only once.

The TCR comes from an adult with an advanced solid tumor such as melanoma, head and neck, liver or kidney cancer. The V gene is TRBV7-9, the J gene TRBJ2-3; D gene unclear. The specimen comprised CD4+ or CD8+ T cells sorted from blood, sampled in a trial of the OX40 agonist ivuxolimab. The CDR3 nucleotides read TGTGCCAGCAGCTTTAGCACAGATACGCAGTATTTT. Translated: CASSFSTDTQYF.